The 21 T cell receptor beta chains listed next were all sequenced from one sample in a study of blood T cells in healthy people across ages. Together with a sample-barcoded 5' primer, a J-beta primer mix was included in a second PCR lasting roughly 7 to 11 cycles. TCRdb re-called the 5' RACE reads with MiXCR, one entry per CDR3 protein. The sample holds approximately 600,000 distinct CDR3 sequences, 45% to 65% seen once. The source material was blood. Receptor source: a man between 60 and 75 years old in good health.

The gene calls are TRBV5-1 and TRBJ1-6, with 9 bases that match TRBD1. Unmatched junction bases numbered 5, after V lost 4 bases and J lost 9 bases. Germline V gives CDR1 SGHRS, CDR2 YFSETQ. The CDR3 is made up of 14 amino acids. CDR3 region: CASSPGQGTSPLHF. The CDR3 bases are TGCGCCAGCAGCCCCGGACAGGGGACTTCACCCCTCCACTTT.

CDR3 sequence (DNA): TGCGCCAGCAGCCAACGTGCAGACGCCACAGATACGCAGTATTTT. Its translation: CASSQRADATDTQYF. The chain combines TRBV4-1 with TRBJ2-3; D gene uncertain. Germline lookup yields CDR1 MGHRA and CDR2 YSYEKL. The CDR3 sequence is 15 residues long. Trimming removed 2 bases at V and 2 bases at J, with 11 bases between.

The V call is TRBV5-1, the J call TRBJ2-7; 7 bases align to TRBD1. CDR1 and CDR2 from the germline V gene are SGHRS and YFSETQ. V dropped 5 bases and J dropped 0; count of bases not matched to a gene: 8. CDR3 length: 15 amino acids. CDR3 nucleotide sequence: TGCGCCAGCAGGAGAAACCGGGACAGCTCCTACGAGCAGTACTTC. Its translation is CASRRNRDSSYEQYF.

The chain combines TRBV7-2 with TRBJ1-2; D ambiguous. This CDR3 contains 14 residues. Germline CDR1 SGHTA, CDR2 FQGNSA. V was clipped by 0 bases and J by 3 bases, with 8 bases between them. The CDR3 DNA follows: TGTGCCAGCAGCTTAGCGGTCGGTTACTATGGCTACACCTTC. This gives the protein CASSLAVGYYGYTF.

The gene calls are TRBV7-2 and TRBJ1-5; 7 positions match TRBD1. V shed 5 bases and J 3 bases; nucleotides not matched to a gene: 7. CDR3 length equals 15 residues. The V gene's germline CDR1 is SGHTA and CDR2 FQGNSA. The CDR3 coding sequence is TGTGCCAGCAGCGTAAACACAGGGGTCAATCAGCCCCAGCATTTT. Translation gives CASSVNTGVNQPQHF.

This chain joins TRBV28 and TRBJ1-5; 7 positions match TRBD1. V trimming: 5 bases; J trimming: 3 bases; junction bases outside the gene matches: 4. This CDR3 is built from 14 residues. CDR1 and CDR2 (germline): MDHEN, SYDVKM. The CDR3 here is CASSITGVNQPQHF. The CDR3 nucleotides are TGTGCCAGCAGTATTACAGGGGTCAATCAGCCCCAGCATTTT. Combining the CDR3 with reference TRBV28 and TRBJ1-5 gives the whole variable domain DVKVTQSSRYLVKRTGEKVFLECVQDMDHENMFWYRQDPGLGLRLIYFSYDVKMKEKGDIPEGYSVSREKKERFSLILESASTNQTSMYLCASSITGVNQPQHFGDGTRLSIL.

This CDR3 reads CASSPMTEDYTF. The CDR3 nucleotides are TGTGCCAGCAGTCCGATGACAGAGGACTACACCTTC. The J gene is TRBJ1-2, the V gene TRBV27, with D perhaps TRBD1 (5 bases). The V end was cut by 5 bases, the J end by 10 bases, with 14 bases between. The germline V gene has CDR1 MNHEY and CDR2 SMNVEV (reference sequence). This CDR3 is 12 amino acids long.

This clonotype was counted between two and nine times. The CDR3 loop reads CASSQDRLVTVKNIQYF. The CDR3 DNA reads TGTGCCAGCAGCCAAGATAGGCTGGTGACAGTTAAAAACATTCAGTACTTC. V gene TRBV3-1 combines with J gene TRBJ2-4; D might be TRBD1 (5 bases). The germline CDR1 and CDR2 sequences are LGHDT and YNNKEL (reference sequence). This CDR3 contains 17 residues. Between the trimmed V and J ends, which lost 0 bases and 4 bases, there was a span of 16 bases.

The chain is built from TRBV4-1 and TRBJ1-4; 7 positions agree with TRBD1. The CDR3 extends over 18 amino acids. With 6 bases clipped from V and 7 bases from J, the junction kept 20 bases outside the gene matches. Germline values: CDR1 MGHRA, CDR2 YSYEKL. CDR3 nucleotides: TGCGCCAGCAGTCCCGGAGGGGAAGGGGGCGTATGGAGTGAAAAACTGTTTTTT. This codes for CASSPGGEGGVWSEKLFF.

This clonotype was picked up a small number of times. The chain has TRBV10-1 and TRBJ2-5; D call uncertain. CDR1 and CDR2 (germline): WNHNN, SYGVQD (reference sequence). The CDR3 is 14 residues long. V was shortened by 2 bases and J by 3 bases, with 10 bases between the two germline ends. CDR3: CASSETLGKETQYF. The DNA for the CDR3 is TGCGCCAGCAGTGAGACACTGGGGAAAGAGACCCAGTACTTC.

The J gene is TRBJ2-3, the V gene TRBV7-7, with a tentative D call TRBD1 (6 bases). Germline CDR1 and CDR2: SSHAT and FNYEAQ (reference sequence). Trimming stripped 2 bases from V and 1 base from J, with 13 bases between. The CDR3 is 16 amino acids. In DNA form, the CDR3 reads TGTGCCAGCAGCTTACCAGGACAGAACCGCACAGATACGCAGTATTTT. Its protein is CASSLPGQNRTDTQYF.

This rearrangement joins TRBV7-3 to TRBJ2-1; D gene unclear. V lost 3 bases and J 10 bases, leaving 13 bases between the germline ends. CDR1 is SGHTA and CDR2 is FQGTGA in the germline V gene. CDR3 length: 13 amino acids. In nucleotides, the CDR3 is TGTGCCAGCAGCTTCGATAGTAGGGTCGAGCAGTTCTTC. The encoded protein is CASSFDSRVEQFF.

A few counts support this clonotype. This rearrangement joins TRBV5-5 to TRBJ2-7; D gene uncertain. V was pared by 6 bases and J by 0 bases, with 16 bases between. The CDR3 covers 15 residues. Germline CDR1 is SGHKS and CDR2 is YYEKEE (reference sequence). CDR3: CASTPSTVPSYEQYF. The CDR3 bases are TGTGCCAGCACCCCGTCGACGGTCCCCTCCTACGAGCAGTACTTC.

This clonotype was counted at least ten times. This may arise from a read error, as a much more abundant clone is one base away. The chain recombines TRBV7-9 with TRBJ2-1, with D perhaps matching TRBD2 (7 bases). CDR1 and CDR2 from the germline V gene are SEHNR and FQNEAQ (reference sequence). The CDR3 extends over 15 amino acids. With 1 base removed from V and 15 bases from J, the gap between germline ends came to 22 bases. This CDR3 reads CASSLGVGGPQAWFF. CDR3 in DNA: TGTGCCAGCAGCTTAGGGGTCGGGGGGCCACAAGCCTGGTTCTTC. Complete variable domain (other parts from reference TRBV7-9 and TRBJ2-1): DTGVSQNPRHKITKRGQNVTFRCDPISEHNRLYWYRQTLGQGPEFLTYFQNEAQLEKSRLLSDRFSAERPKGSFSTLEIQRTEQGDSAMYLCASSLGVGGPQAWFFGPGTRLTVL.

The count of this clonotype is one. The DNA is omitted, as the CDR3 cannot be located on it reliably, and the CDR3 follows TCRdb's listing. The rearrangement uses TRBV6-2 or TRBV6-3 and TRBJ2-3; the table calls TRBD1, which could not be checked here. Ends included, the CDR3 has 15 residues. CDR1 MNHEY and CDR2 SVGEGT come from the germline V gene. The CDR3 loop is CASSFGSGTADTQYF.

V and J are TRBV4-2 and TRBJ2-1, with D possibly TRBD2 on 6 matching bases. Germline V gives CDR1 LGHNA, CDR2 YNFKEQ. Trimming removed 3 bases from V and 8 bases from J, with 14 bases in between. This CDR3 is built from 14 residues. CDR3 nucleotide sequence: TGTGCCAGCAGCCACGGGGACTGGCGGGATGAGCAGTTCTTC. It translates to CASSHGDWRDEQFF.

The V gene is TRBV6-5, the J gene TRBJ2-3; 12 bases are shared with TRBD2. The CDR3 covers 17 residues. Unmatched junction bases numbered 9, after V lost 2 bases and J lost 6 bases. Germline CDR1 MNHEY, CDR2 SVGAGI. The CDR3 sequence: CASSYAASGGAWDTQYF. The CDR3 DNA is TGTGCCAGCAGTTACGCAGCTAGCGGGGGGGCATGGGATACGCAGTATTTT.

The J gene is TRBJ2-5, the V gene TRBV11-3, with D hard to call. V was pared by 5 bases and J by 0 bases, with 7 bases between. Germline V gene lookup returns CDR1 SGHNT and CDR2 YENEEA. The CDR3 is made up of 13 amino acids. The CDR3 DNA sequence: TGTGCCAGCAGCCATGGATACCAAGAGACCCAGTACTTC. It is translated as CASSHGYQETQYF.

This sequence joins TRBV7-9 and TRBJ1-2, with a possible D match to TRBD1 (5 bases). V was cut by 4 bases and J by 2 bases, with 11 bases left in between. Germline V gene sequence: CDR1 SEHNR, CDR2 FQNEAQ (reference sequence). This CDR3 has 14 residues. CDR3 sequence (DNA): TGTGCCAGCAGCTACCGGGACGGGAACTATGGCTACACCTTC. Protein product: CASSYRDGNYGYTF.

V gene TRBV29-1 combines with J gene TRBJ2-5; 8 positions match TRBD1. The ends lost 6 bases at V and 2 bases at J; junction bases unmatched: 8. CDR1 and CDR2 from the germline V gene are SQVTM and ANQGSEA. The length of the CDR3 is 14 residues. CDR3 sequence: CSVGRDRRQETQYF. The CDR3, as DNA: TGCAGCGTGGGCCGGGACAGGAGGCAAGAGACCCAGTACTTC.

This chain links TRBV6-2 or TRBV6-3 with TRBJ2-7; either TRBD1 or TRBD2 may fit D (6 bases each). The V end lost 4 bases, the J end lost 0 bases, and 16 bases lay between the germline ends. This CDR3 has 16 residues. Germline CDR1 reads MNHEY; CDR2 reads SVGEGT. The CDR3 nucleotides are TGTGCCAGCAGTTCATACGCCCGGGGGCCCTCCTACGAGCAGTACTTC. Translated, it gives CASSSYARGPSYEQYF.